This T cell receptor (beta chain) came from a study of tumor and adjacent non-tumor tissue in lung cancer. Study-level background: Histology: 12 adenocarcinoma, a couple of squamous cell carcinoma, 1 small cell lung cancer.

This clonotype was picked up a small number of times. The antigen is unknown. RNA was extracted from bulk tissue without any cell sorting. This CDR3 is built from 14 residues. Trimming stripped 1 base from V and 3 bases from J, with 10 bases between. Per germline, CDR1 SGHRS and CDR2 YFSETQ. Study findings and constraints: Compared with tumor, normal lung showed significantly lower TCR diversity.

The library came from three nested PCR rounds adapted from ARM-PCR protocols. TCRdb ran MiXCR on the multiplex PCR reads and lists one entry per CDR3 protein. The sample yields some 200,000 distinct CDR3 sequences, about 76% seen once. The chain is built from TRBV5-1 and TRBJ2-5; possible D gene TRBD1, 5 bases. The material sequenced was lung tumor tissue. This sequence originates from a man in his fifties or sixties with non-small cell lung cancer. CDR3: CASSLWQGKETQYF. The CDR3 DNA is TGCGCCAGCAGCTTGTGGCAGGGAAAAGAGACCCAGTACTTC.